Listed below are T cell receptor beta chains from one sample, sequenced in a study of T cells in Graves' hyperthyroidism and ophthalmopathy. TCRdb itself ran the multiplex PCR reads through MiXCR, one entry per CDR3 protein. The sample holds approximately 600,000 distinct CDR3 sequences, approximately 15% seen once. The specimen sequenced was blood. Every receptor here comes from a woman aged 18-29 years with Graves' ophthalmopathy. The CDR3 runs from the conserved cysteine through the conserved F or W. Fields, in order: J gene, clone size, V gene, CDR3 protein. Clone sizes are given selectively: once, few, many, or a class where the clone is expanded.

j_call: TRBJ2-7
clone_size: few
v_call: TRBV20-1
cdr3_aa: CSARERGGPYEQYF

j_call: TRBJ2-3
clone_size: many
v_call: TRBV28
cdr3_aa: CASSLTDLADTQYF

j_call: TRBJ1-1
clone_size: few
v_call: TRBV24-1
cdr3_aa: CATSDLGGAEAFF

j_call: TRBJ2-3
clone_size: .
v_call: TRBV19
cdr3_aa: CASNGGRGADTQYF

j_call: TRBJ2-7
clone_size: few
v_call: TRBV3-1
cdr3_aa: CASSGAGALSSYEQYF

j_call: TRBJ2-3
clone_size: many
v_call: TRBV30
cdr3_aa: CAWETSALTDTQYF

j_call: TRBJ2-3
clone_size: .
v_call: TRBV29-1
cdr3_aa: CSGGQREWDTQYF

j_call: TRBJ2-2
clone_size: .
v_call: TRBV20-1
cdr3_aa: CSAPGGGEFTGELFF

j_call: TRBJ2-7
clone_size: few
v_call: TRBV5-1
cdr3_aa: CASSWDRGEQYF

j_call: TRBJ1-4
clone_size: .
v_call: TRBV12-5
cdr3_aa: CASGLVLGDRPATNEKLFF

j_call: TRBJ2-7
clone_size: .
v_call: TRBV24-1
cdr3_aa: CATSDSGQGAYEQYF

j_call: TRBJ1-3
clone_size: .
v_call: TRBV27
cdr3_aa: CASSPQGLPGNTIYF

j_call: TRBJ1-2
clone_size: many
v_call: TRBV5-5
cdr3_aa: CASSFGQLYGYTF

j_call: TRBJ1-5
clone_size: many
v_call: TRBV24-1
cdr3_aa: CATGEGNQPQHF

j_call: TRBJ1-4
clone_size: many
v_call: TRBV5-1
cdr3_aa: CASSPGDRVEKLFF

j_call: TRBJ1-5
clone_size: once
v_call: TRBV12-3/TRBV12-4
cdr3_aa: CASSQQGARRPQHF

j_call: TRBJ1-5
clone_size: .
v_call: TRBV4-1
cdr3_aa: CASSNPRLGRTEQPQHF

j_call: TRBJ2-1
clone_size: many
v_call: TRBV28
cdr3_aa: CASTGLAGINEQFF

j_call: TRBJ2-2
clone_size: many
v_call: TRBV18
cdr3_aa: CASSPRQDTGELFF

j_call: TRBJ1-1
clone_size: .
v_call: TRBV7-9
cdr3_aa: CASSLEGETEAFF

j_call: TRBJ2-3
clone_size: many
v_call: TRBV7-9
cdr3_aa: CASSSGTGAVSTDTQYF

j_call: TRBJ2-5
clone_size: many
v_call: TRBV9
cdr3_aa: CASSLGLAGYQETQYF

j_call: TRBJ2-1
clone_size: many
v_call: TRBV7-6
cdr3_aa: CASSLVGGRRLAIYNEQFF

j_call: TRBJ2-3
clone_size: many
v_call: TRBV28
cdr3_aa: CASSLRLGSDTQYF

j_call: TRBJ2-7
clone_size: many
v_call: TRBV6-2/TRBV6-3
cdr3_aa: CASRLTSGRFYEQYF

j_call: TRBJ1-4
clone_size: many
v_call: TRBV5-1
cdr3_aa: CASSSRTGGATNEKLFF

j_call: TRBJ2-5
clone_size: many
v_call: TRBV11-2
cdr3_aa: CASSPSEQGAFVETQYF

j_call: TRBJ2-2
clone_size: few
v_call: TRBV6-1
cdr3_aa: CASRPGTSGRAWDTGELFF

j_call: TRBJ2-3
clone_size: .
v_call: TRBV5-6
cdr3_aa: CASSLVGGASVEVDTQYF

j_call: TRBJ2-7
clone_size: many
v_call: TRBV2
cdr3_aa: CASRGTSGSFEQYF

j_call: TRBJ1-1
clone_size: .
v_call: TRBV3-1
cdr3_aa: CASSPYGGGTEAFF

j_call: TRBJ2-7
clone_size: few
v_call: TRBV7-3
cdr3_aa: CASSENSGGFYEQYF

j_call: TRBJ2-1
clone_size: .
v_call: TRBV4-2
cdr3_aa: CASSQEGAGQGNNEQFF

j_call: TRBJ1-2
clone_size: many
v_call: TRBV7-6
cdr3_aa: CASSLAGQSVSGYTF

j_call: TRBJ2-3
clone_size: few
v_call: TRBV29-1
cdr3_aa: CSVEGEYRTQYF

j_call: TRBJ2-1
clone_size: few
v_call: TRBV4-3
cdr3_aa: CASSQPNGGNEQFF

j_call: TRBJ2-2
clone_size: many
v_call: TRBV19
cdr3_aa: CASSIGVSPNTGELFF

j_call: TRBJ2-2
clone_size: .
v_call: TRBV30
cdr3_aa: CAWSESRVWVTGELFF

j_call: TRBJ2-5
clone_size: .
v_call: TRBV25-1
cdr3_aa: CASSGTGGWETQYF

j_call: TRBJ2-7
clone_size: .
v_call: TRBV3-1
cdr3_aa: CASSQALAGGKQYF

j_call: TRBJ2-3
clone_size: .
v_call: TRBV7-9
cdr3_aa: CASRQGVHTQYF

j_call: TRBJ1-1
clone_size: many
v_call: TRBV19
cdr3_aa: CASTGGVLNTEAFF

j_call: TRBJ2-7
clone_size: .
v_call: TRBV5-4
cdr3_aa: CASSPAPLSYEQYF

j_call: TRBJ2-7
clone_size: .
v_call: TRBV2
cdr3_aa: CASPPGLADYEQYF

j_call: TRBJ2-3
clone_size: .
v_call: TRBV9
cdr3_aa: CASSVYRAEDTQYF